This T cell receptor beta chain is from a study of cytomegalovirus exposure and HLA in healthy donors. 13 Jbeta primers and 60 Vbeta primers were used for the PCR. Measured with immunoSEQ multiplex PCR; TCRdb has only the in-frame clones, and not every one. The sample has approximately 160,000 clones; roughly four fifths are singletons. Comment on this clone: Its specificity is unknown.

Overall study results and limits: It has been reported that TCR beta sequences accurately predicted the HLA-A and HLA-B alleles of most subjects. The authors considered a cluster of highly shared sequence variants likely to be a sequencing artifact.

The donors gave bone marrow, and they were healthy. V trimming: 1 base; J trimming: 6 bases; junction bases outside the gene matches: 0. This CDR3 is 12 amino acids long. Germline values: CDR1 KGHSH, CDR2 LQKENI. The source is a girl aged 2 to 9 in good health and CMV-seropositive. The chain is built from TRBV18 and TRBJ2-7, with TRBD2 matching 7 bases. The sequenced sample consisted of PBMCs. The CDR3 region has the DNA TGTGCCAGCTCACCACGCGGGGGCGAGCAGTACTTC. Encoded protein: CASSPRGGEQYF.